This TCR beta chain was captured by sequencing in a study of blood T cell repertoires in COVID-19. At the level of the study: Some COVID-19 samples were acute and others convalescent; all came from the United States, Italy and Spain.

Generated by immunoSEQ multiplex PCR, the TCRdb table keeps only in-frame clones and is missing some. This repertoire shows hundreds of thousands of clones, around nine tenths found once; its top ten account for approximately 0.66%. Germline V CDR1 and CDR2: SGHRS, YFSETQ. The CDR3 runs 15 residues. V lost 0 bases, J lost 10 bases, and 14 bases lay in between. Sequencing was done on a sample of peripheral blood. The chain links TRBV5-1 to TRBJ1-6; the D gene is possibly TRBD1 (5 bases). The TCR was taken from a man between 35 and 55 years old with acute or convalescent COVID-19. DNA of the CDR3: TGCGCCAGCAGCTTGGGAGCGGTCCGGGGGTCACCCCTCCACTTT. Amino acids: CASSLGAVRGSPLHF.